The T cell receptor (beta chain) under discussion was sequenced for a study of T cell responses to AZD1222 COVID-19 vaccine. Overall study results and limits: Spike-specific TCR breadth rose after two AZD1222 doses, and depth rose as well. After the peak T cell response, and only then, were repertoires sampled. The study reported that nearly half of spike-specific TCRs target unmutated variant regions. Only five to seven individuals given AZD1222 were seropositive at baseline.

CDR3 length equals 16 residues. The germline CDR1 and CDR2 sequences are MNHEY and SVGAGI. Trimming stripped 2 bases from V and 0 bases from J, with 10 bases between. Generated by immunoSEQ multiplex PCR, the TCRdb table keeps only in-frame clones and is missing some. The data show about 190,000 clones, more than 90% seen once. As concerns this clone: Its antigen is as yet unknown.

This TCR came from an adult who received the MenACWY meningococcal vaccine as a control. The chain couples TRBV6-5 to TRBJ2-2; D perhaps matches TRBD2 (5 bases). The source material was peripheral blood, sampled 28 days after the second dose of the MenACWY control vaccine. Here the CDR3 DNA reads TGTGCCAGCAGTTACAGGTGGGAGTCGAACACCGGGGAGCTGTTTTTT. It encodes CASSYRWESNTGELFF.